This T cell receptor (beta chain) was sequenced in a study of shared clonotypes between healthy human individuals. Across the whole study: CD4 naive and CD4 memory each took three plates per donor, while CD8 naive took two and CD8 memory one.

As for this clone: The antigen is not known. One junction end does not reproduce the germline sequence, and a read error may be involved. This sample also contains other DNA sequences that code for the same CDR3.

Overall study results and limits: It was the few donors that limited the genetic and exposure-history diversity represented.

The germline V gene encodes CDR1 SQVTM and CDR2 ANQGSEA. This CDR3 comprises 12 residues. For each subset, genomic DNA was distributed in equal portions over several immunoSEQ plates. Libraries were prepared by immunoSEQ multiplex PCR; TCRdb keeps only in-frame clonotypes and omits some of them. The table records some 2,000,000 clones, 95% of them present only once. Participating donors were healthy, HIV-negative adults free of recent acute infections or vaccinations. The sequenced material came from naive CD4+ T cells sorted from blood. Subset of the sample: CD45RA+ positively selected. The rearrangement links TRBV29-1 to TRBJ2-7; D possibly corresponds to TRBD2 (6 bases). This TCR derives from a man between 18 and 35 years old in good health. The CDR3 nucleotides read TGCAGCGTCCCTGGGACTCTCTACGAGCAGTACTTT. Its protein product is CSVPGTLYEQYF.